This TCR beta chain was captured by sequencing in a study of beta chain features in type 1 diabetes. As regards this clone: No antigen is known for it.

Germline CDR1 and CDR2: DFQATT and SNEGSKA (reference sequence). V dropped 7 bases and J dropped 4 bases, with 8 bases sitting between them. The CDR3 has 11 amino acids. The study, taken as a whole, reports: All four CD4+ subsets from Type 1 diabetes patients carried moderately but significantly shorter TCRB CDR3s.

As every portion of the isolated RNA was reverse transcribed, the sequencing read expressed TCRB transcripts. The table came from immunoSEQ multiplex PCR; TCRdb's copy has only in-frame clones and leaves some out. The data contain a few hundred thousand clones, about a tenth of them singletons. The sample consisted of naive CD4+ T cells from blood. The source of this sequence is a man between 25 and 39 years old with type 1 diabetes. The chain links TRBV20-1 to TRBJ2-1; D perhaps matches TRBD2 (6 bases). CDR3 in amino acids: CSVGTYNEQFF. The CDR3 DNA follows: TGCAGTGTTGGGACTTACAATGAGCAGTTCTTC.